Sequencing of this TCR beta chain was carried out in a study of Graves' ophthalmopathy and Graves' hyperthyroidism. Study-wide points: Blood also contained most of the expanded thyroid clonotypes above 0.001 frequency.

Germline CDR1 DFQATT, CDR2 SNEGSKA (reference sequence). The CDR3 runs 16 residues. The J segment lost 4 bases and the V segment lost 3 bases, leaving 14 bases of the junction unmatched. In this cohort, patients with other autoimmune diseases, uncontrolled infections, pregnancy or lactation were excluded. The starting material, over 8.5 ml of fresh peripheral blood, provided the PBMCs. The study amplified TCR beta CDR3 regions using RNA transcripts. Second-round multiplex PCR came after a first-round RT-PCR that employed HTBI primers. TCRdb passed the multiplex PCR reads through MiXCR, listing each CDR3 protein once. The sample lists roughly 500,000 distinct CDR3 sequences, over 13% seen once, with roughly 9.8% in the top ten. This clonotype occurred many times. As yet, its antigen is unknown.

The source material was blood. The sequence came from a woman aged 25 to 39 with Graves' ophthalmopathy. The chain uses TRBV20-1 and TRBJ2-7; 8 bases line up with TRBD2. The CDR3 DNA reads TGCAGTGCTAGCCCCTTGTCGGCGGGAGGACGATACGAGCAGTACTTC. The encoded protein is CSASPLSAGGRYEQYF.